The rows below give T cell receptor beta chains drawn from one sample of a study of T cell repertoires in cytomegalovirus infection. No antigens are known for them. Each CDR3 protein is one row after TCRdb ran MiXCR on the reads. Counted here are 310,000 or so distinct CDR3 sequences, about 25% occurring once; the ten biggest clones make up approximately 12%. The starting material was cultured PBMCs, obtained from culture after CMV antigen stimulation. The source of these receptors is a human donor in good health (CMV status not recorded). Some clones in this sample may be carry-over from other donors' samples. Each CDR3 is given with its conserved first and last residue. Fields, in order: clone size, V gene, J gene, D gene, CDR3 protein, CDR3 DNA. D genes are given only for firm matches. Size tells how often a clone was seen (once, few, many) or the class of an expanded clone, and some rows leave it out.

clone_size: many; v_call: TRBV7-2; j_call: TRBJ2-1; d_call: TRBD1; cdr3_aa: CASSPGQGRHEQFF; cdr3_nt: TGTGCCAGCAGCCCGGGACAGGGTCGCCATGAGCAGTTCTTC
clone_size: .; v_call: TRBV7-9; j_call: TRBJ1-1; d_call: .; cdr3_aa: CASSLFEATEAFF; cdr3_nt: TGTGCCAGCAGCTTGTTTGAGGCTACCGAAGCTTTCTTT
clone_size: few; v_call: TRBV7-9; j_call: TRBJ2-5; d_call: .; cdr3_aa: CASSLGGTQKETQYF; cdr3_nt: TGTGCCAGCAGCTTGGGCGGGACACAAAAGGAGACCCAGTACTTC
clone_size: .; v_call: TRBV7-3; j_call: TRBJ2-3; d_call: TRBD2; cdr3_aa: CASSLQAGSTDTQYF; cdr3_nt: TGTGCCAGCAGCTTACAAGCGGGGAGCACAGATACGCAGTATTTT
clone_size: .; v_call: TRBV4-1; j_call: TRBJ2-7; d_call: TRBD2; cdr3_aa: CASSQDQAGVAYEQYF; cdr3_nt: TGCGCCAGCAGCCAAGATCAGGCGGGAGTAGCCTACGAGCAGTACTTC
clone_size: .; v_call: TRBV29-1; j_call: TRBJ2-3; d_call: .; cdr3_aa: CSVDFRGTGGTQYF; cdr3_nt: TGCAGCGTTGACTTCAGGGGTACGGGCGGTACGCAGTATTTT
clone_size: many; v_call: TRBV7-2; j_call: TRBJ2-7; d_call: .; cdr3_aa: CASRGAVEYEQYF; cdr3_nt: TGTGCCAGTCGGGGAGCAGTGGAGTACGAGCAGTACTTC
clone_size: .; v_call: TRBV29-1; j_call: TRBJ1-2; d_call: .; cdr3_aa: CSVEGQSYGYTF; cdr3_nt: TGCAGCGTTGAGGGGCAGTCCTATGGCTACACCTTC
clone_size: few; v_call: TRBV20-1; j_call: TRBJ2-5; d_call: TRBD2; cdr3_aa: CSAARGGNLQETQYF; cdr3_nt: TGCAGTGCAGCCCGGGGGGGGAATCTCCAAGAGACCCAGTACTTC
clone_size: .; v_call: TRBV28; j_call: TRBJ2-5; d_call: .; cdr3_aa: CASSLRGAGQETQYF; cdr3_nt: TGTGCCAGCAGTTTGAGGGGGGCCGGACAAGAGACCCAGTACTTC
clone_size: .; v_call: TRBV20-1; j_call: TRBJ2-7; d_call: TRBD2; cdr3_aa: CSANRAAGESYEQYF; cdr3_nt: TGCAGTGCTAACCGCGCAGCGGGAGAGAGTTACGAGCAGTACTTC
clone_size: many; v_call: TRBV7-2; j_call: TRBJ2-2; d_call: .; cdr3_aa: CASSLSPAQGTANTGELFF; cdr3_nt: TGTGCCAGCAGCTTATCCCCAGCCCAAGGGACCGCGAACACCGGGGAGCTGTTTTTT
clone_size: few; v_call: TRBV4-3; j_call: TRBJ1-2; d_call: .; cdr3_aa: CASSPVGVGGYTF; cdr3_nt: TGCGCCAGCAGCCCAGTAGGGGTAGGAGGCTACACCTTC
clone_size: .; v_call: TRBV29-1; j_call: TRBJ2-7; d_call: .; cdr3_aa: CSVRGRNPYEQYF; cdr3_nt: TGCAGCGTTCGGGGCCGGAATCCCTACGAGCAGTACTTC
clone_size: few; v_call: TRBV5-4; j_call: TRBJ2-3; d_call: .; cdr3_aa: CASSLRQANTDTQYF; cdr3_nt: TGTGCCAGCAGCTTACGACAAGCTAACACAGATACGCAGTATTTT
clone_size: many; v_call: TRBV7-2; j_call: TRBJ2-3; d_call: .; cdr3_aa: CASSLGRGLAGDTQYF; cdr3_nt: TGTGCCAGCAGCTTAGGCAGGGGGCTAGCGGGAGATACGCAGTATTTT
clone_size: few; v_call: TRBV7-2; j_call: TRBJ1-2; d_call: .; cdr3_aa: CASSLLTATNYGYTF; cdr3_nt: TGTGCCAGCAGCTTATTAACAGCTACTAACTATGGCTACACCTTC
clone_size: few; v_call: TRBV20-1; j_call: TRBJ1-3; d_call: .; cdr3_aa: CSARRQSTGRGNTIYF; cdr3_nt: TGCAGTGCTAGACGTCAATCTACAGGGCGTGGAAACACCATATATTTT
clone_size: .; v_call: TRBV6-6; j_call: TRBJ1-5; d_call: TRBD1; cdr3_aa: CASSAGTGGGWVGQPQHF; cdr3_nt: TGTGCCAGCAGCGCCGGGACAGGGGGCGGCTGGGTCGGTCAGCCCCAGCATTTT
clone_size: many; v_call: TRBV7-2; j_call: TRBJ2-1; d_call: .; cdr3_aa: CASSHIGRVYNEQFF; cdr3_nt: TGTGCCAGCAGCCATATCGGGCGGGTCTACAATGAGCAGTTCTTC
clone_size: few; v_call: TRBV6-1; j_call: TRBJ2-7; d_call: TRBD1; cdr3_aa: CASSVLGQGVAGEQYF; cdr3_nt: TGTGCCAGCAGTGTGCTCGGACAGGGGGTCGCCGGAGAGCAGTACTTC
clone_size: .; v_call: TRBV28; j_call: TRBJ1-1; d_call: .; cdr3_aa: CASLGGNTEAFF; cdr3_nt: TGTGCCAGCCTCGGTGGGAACACTGAAGCTTTCTTT
clone_size: .; v_call: TRBV20-1; j_call: TRBJ2-3; d_call: .; cdr3_aa: CSASLGTDTQYF; cdr3_nt: TGCAGTGCTAGTCTGGGCACAGATACGCAGTATTTT
clone_size: .; v_call: TRBV19; j_call: TRBJ2-1; d_call: .; cdr3_aa: CASSIQRRYNEQFF; cdr3_nt: TGTGCCAGTAGTATCCAGCGGAGATACAATGAGCAGTTCTTC
clone_size: .; v_call: TRBV4-1; j_call: TRBJ1-2; d_call: .; cdr3_aa: CASSQLGAKGYTF; cdr3_nt: TGCGCCAGCAGCCAATTAGGGGCGAAGGGCTACACCTTC
clone_size: .; v_call: TRBV6-5; j_call: TRBJ1-2; d_call: .; cdr3_aa: CASSYSGSNYGYTF; cdr3_nt: TGTGCCAGCAGTTATTCGGGGTCGAACTATGGCTACACCTTC
clone_size: few; v_call: TRBV20-1; j_call: TRBJ1-5; d_call: .; cdr3_aa: CSAIPWTEDQPQHF; cdr3_nt: TGCAGTGCTATCCCTTGGACAGAAGATCAGCCCCAGCATTTT
clone_size: .; v_call: TRBV20-1; j_call: TRBJ2-3; d_call: .; cdr3_aa: CSATTGLIVSTDTQYF; cdr3_nt: TGCAGTGCCACCACGGGACTCATTGTGAGCACAGATACGCAGTATTTT
clone_size: .; v_call: TRBV6-2/TRBV6-3; j_call: TRBJ2-2; d_call: .; cdr3_aa: CASSVNPARTRTGELFF; cdr3_nt: TGTGCCAGCAGTGTTAACCCCGCAAGGACGCGTACGGGGGAGCTGTTTTTT
clone_size: many; v_call: TRBV28; j_call: TRBJ1-2; d_call: TRBD1; cdr3_aa: CASSPRDGQGAWGYTF; cdr3_nt: TGTGCCAGCAGTCCAAGGGACGGACAGGGGGCTTGGGGCTACACCTTC
clone_size: few; v_call: TRBV18; j_call: TRBJ1-6; d_call: TRBD1; cdr3_aa: CASSPTVIDRAIRGSPLHF; cdr3_nt: TGTGCCAGCTCACCTACCGTGATTGACAGGGCCATTCGGGGATCACCCCTCCACTTT
clone_size: few; v_call: TRBV7-2; j_call: TRBJ2-1; d_call: TRBD2; cdr3_aa: CASSRAGRNNEQFF; cdr3_nt: TGTGCCAGCAGCAGAGCGGGAAGGAACAATGAGCAGTTCTTC
clone_size: .; v_call: TRBV7-4; j_call: TRBJ2-1; d_call: TRBD2; cdr3_aa: CASSPLAGYNEEFF; cdr3_nt: TGTGCCAGCAGCCCTCTAGCGGGGTACAATGAGGAGTTCTTC
clone_size: many; v_call: TRBV7-2; j_call: TRBJ2-2; d_call: .; cdr3_aa: CASSPIWQGGELFF; cdr3_nt: TGTGCCAGCAGCCCAATATGGCAGGGGGGGGAGCTGTTTTTT
clone_size: many; v_call: TRBV7-8; j_call: TRBJ1-4; d_call: TRBD1; cdr3_aa: CASSRPPGQGGEKLFF; cdr3_nt: TGTGCCAGCAGTAGACCTCCGGGACAGGGAGGGGAAAAACTGTTTTTT
clone_size: few; v_call: TRBV7-9; j_call: TRBJ1-1; d_call: .; cdr3_aa: CASSPRPGTEAFF; cdr3_nt: TGTGCCAGCAGCCCCCGACCGGGCACTGAAGCTTTCTTT